These 6 T cell receptor beta chains originate from one sample sequenced in a study of CD4 and CD8 cells across lung adenocarcinoma regions. One entry per CDR3 protein results from TCRdb running MiXCR on the PCR reads. The sample lists about 19,000 distinct CDR3 sequences, less than 65% occurring once. The sample comprised CD8+ T cells from the center of a lung tumor. The receptor set was obtained from a female donor with lung adenocarcinoma. The CD4 and CD8 labels of this study may be unreliable.

This clonotype was seen a handful of times. The gene calls are TRBV4-1 and TRBJ2-5, with 9 bases that match TRBD1. The J call could be wrong; TRBJ2-7 is a better fit for the DNA end. This CDR3 spans 14 amino acids. The V gene's germline CDR1 is MGHRA and CDR2 YSYEKL. CDR3 coding DNA: TGCGCCAGCAGCCCCTGGACAGGGGCCGGCGAGCAGTACGTC. Protein sequence: CASSPWTGAGEQYV.

The rearrangement uses TRBV6-1 and TRBJ2-5, with unresolved D. V lost 5 bases and J lost 6, with 13 bases in between. CDR1 is MNHNS and CDR2 is SASEGT in the germline V gene. CDR3 length: 13 amino acids. The CDR3 bases are TGTGCCAGCAGTAGATTCGGTGGCAAGACCCAGTACTTC. This codes for CASSRFGGKTQYF.

Remarks on this clonotype: The junction and the germline gene differ at one end; a read error may be behind it. This sequence joins TRBV6-1 and TRBJ2-2; a possible D gene is TRBD2 (5 bases). CDR1 and CDR2 from the germline V gene are MNHNS and SASEGT. This CDR3 is 15 amino acids long. The CDR3: CVSSGQAGNTGELYF. The CDR3 DNA follows: TGTGTCAGCAGCGGCCAGGCTGGAAACACCGGGGAGCTGTATTTT.

The chain joins TRBV4-1 to TRBJ2-4, with 8 bases matching TRBD2. V dropped 11 bases and J dropped 13; count of bases not matched to a gene: 22. The CDR3 contains 15 residues. CDR1 and CDR2 (germline): MGHRA, YSYEKL. The CDR3 region has the DNA TGCGCCCGCGCCTTGGGGCGGGGGGCCAAAGACACGCAGTACTTC. Its protein is CARALGRGAKDTQYF.

The genes are TRBV28 and TRBJ1-2; D unresolved. Trimming took 2 bases from V and 4 from J, leaving 8 bases between them. CDR3 size: 13 residues. Germline V lookup: CDR1 MDHEN, CDR2 SYDVKM. For the CDR3, the DNA is TGTGCCAGCAGTTTACGACCCGTCTATGGCTACACCTTC. Translation: CASSLRPVYGYTF.

V usage is TRBV10-2 and J usage is TRBJ2-1; D is undetermined. The DNA matches TRBJ2-7 better at its end, which makes the J call doubtful. CDR3 length: 14 amino acids. CDR1 and CDR2 (germline): WSHSY, SAAADI. CDR3 amino acids: CASSDPSNLWEQYF. In nucleotides, the CDR3 is TGCGCCAGCAGTGACCCGTCCAACCTTTGGGAGCAGTACTTC.